Presented here are 14 T cell receptor beta chains from one specimen sequenced in a study of T-cell reconstitution after alpha-beta-depleted transplantation in children. Unique molecular identifiers tagged the TCRbeta library. TCRdb reprocessed the PCR reads via MiXCR and lists one record per CDR3 protein. The table has roughly 610,000 distinct CDR3 sequences, 10% to 13% seen once; the top ten hold less than 5%. Source: PBMCs from the stem cell graft donor, taken from the stem cell graft. The receptor source for this set is a human donor who donated a stem cell graft to a child with acute myeloid leukemia.

This clonotype was recorded many times. This rearrangement joins TRBV5-1 to TRBJ2-2; D gene ambiguous. The V end was cut by 0 bases, the J end by 11 bases, with 8 bases between. Germline CDR1 and CDR2: SGHRS and YFSETQ. The CDR3 has 12 residues. CDR3 protein: CASSLASGELFF. In DNA, the CDR3 is TGCGCCAGCAGCTTGGCCTCAGGAGAGCTGTTTTTT.

CDR3 residues: CSARAENSYEQYF. DNA of the CDR3: TGCAGTGCTAGAGCCGAGAACTCCTACGAGCAGTACTTC. The chain carries TRBV20-1 and TRBJ2-7, with no clear D. Germline V gives CDR1 DFQATT, CDR2 SNEGSKA (reference sequence). There are 13 residues in the CDR3. The ends were cut back, 1 base at V and 0 bases at J, with 7 bases in the middle.

The sample holds many counts of this clonotype. This chain connects TRBV7-6 to TRBJ1-4; D call uncertain. In germline, CDR1 is SGHVS, CDR2 FNYEAQ. The CDR3 sequence is 12 residues long. The germline V and J ends were trimmed by 11 bases and 8 bases, with 15 bases remaining between them. CDR3: CASAVIGEKLFF. The CDR3 nucleotides are TGTGCCTCAGCGGTGATAGGCGAAAAACTGTTTTTT.

CDR3 loop: CASSPPRGSGSGEQFF. CDR3 sequence (DNA): TGTGCCAGCTCACCACCGAGAGGGAGCGGTTCGGGTGAGCAGTTCTTC. The chain links TRBV18 to TRBJ2-1; D may be TRBD2 (5 bases). Between the trimmed V and J ends, which lost 0 bases and 9 bases, there was a span of 18 bases. The germline V gene encodes CDR1 KGHSH and CDR2 LQKENI. This CDR3 has 16 amino acids.

In nucleotides, the CDR3 is TGTGCCAGTAGTGACGGTCAACTTGCCAAAAACATTCAGTACTTC. Translating it yields CASSDGQLAKNIQYF. The chain combines TRBV19 with TRBJ2-4; D remains ambiguous. In germline, CDR1 is LNHDA, CDR2 SQIVND (reference sequence). The ends were cut back, 5 bases at V and 1 base at J, with 12 bases in the middle. The CDR3 contains 15 residues.

Ten or more counts support this clonotype. The chain carries TRBV20-1 and TRBJ2-7; TRBD2 agrees at 7 bases. V dropped 5 bases and J dropped 4; count of bases not matched to a gene: 14. The CDR3 extends over 15 amino acids. In germline, CDR1 is DFQATT, CDR2 SNEGSKA (reference sequence). CDR3 loop: CSAPAVGTTSYEQYF. DNA for the CDR3: TGCAGTGCTCCCGCGGTTGGGACTACCAGTTACGAGCAGTACTTC.

This clonotype was detected a few times. The J gene is TRBJ2-1, the V gene TRBV20-1; D gene ambiguous. Germline V gives CDR1 DFQATT, CDR2 SNEGSKA (reference sequence). This CDR3 region has 11 residues. V was clipped by 4 bases and J by 7 bases, with 8 bases between them. The CDR3 region is CSATLLNEQFF. DNA of the CDR3: TGCAGTGCTACCCTACTGAATGAGCAGTTCTTC.

This clonotype was observed a handful of times. The chain links TRBV12-3 or TRBV12-4 to TRBJ1-1, with 8 positions matching TRBD1. The junction had 5 bases not matched to a gene; V was cut back by 7 bases and J by 1 base. The CDR3 is made up of 14 amino acids. The DNA of the CDR3 is TGTGCCAGCACCTCAGGGGGCAAGAACACTGAAGCTTTCTTT. Translating gives CASTSGGKNTEAFF.

At least ten counts were recorded for this clonotype. The rearrangement uses TRBV6-2 or TRBV6-3 and TRBJ2-2, with TRBD2 identical over 16 bases. The CDR3 runs to 17 residues. Germline CDR1 and CDR2: MNHEY and SVGEGT. The junction had 7 bases not matched to a gene; V was cut back by 6 bases and J by 6 bases. The chain's CDR3 is CASRTIGTSGRAGELFF. The CDR3 DNA sequence: TGTGCCAGCAGAACGATCGGGACTAGCGGGAGGGCCGGGGAGCTGTTTTTT.

The chain is built from TRBV12-3 or TRBV12-4 and TRBJ2-1, with 13 bases identical to TRBD2. Trimming took 3 bases from V and 6 from J; bases not matched to a gene: 8. There are 17 residues in the CDR3. The CDR3 protein is CASSFGAGLAGFNEQFF. The CDR3 DNA reads as TGTGCCAGCAGTTTCGGGGCGGGACTAGCGGGGTTCAATGAGCAGTTCTTC.

This sequence joins TRBV15 and TRBJ1-5; perhaps TRBD1 as D (5 bases). V lost 3 bases and J 2 bases, leaving 11 bases between the germline ends. Germline CDR1 is LNHNV and CDR2 is YYDKDF (reference sequence). CDR3 length: 15 amino acids. The CDR3 coding sequence is TGTGCCACCAGCAGGGGGGGTACGGGCAATCAGCCCCAGCATTTT. Protein product: CATSRGGTGNQPQHF.

The sample holds a few counts of this clonotype. The rearrangement uses TRBV29-1 and TRBJ2-7; D remains unclear. Trimming took off 1 base at V and 6 bases at J, with 7 bases between the two ends. The CDR3 is 11 residues long. Per germline, CDR1 SQVTM and CDR2 ANQGSEA. This CDR3 is CSVEGISEQYF. For the CDR3, the DNA is TGCAGCGTTGAAGGGATCAGCGAGCAGTACTTC.

At least ten counts were recorded for this clonotype. The V call is TRBV20-1, the J call TRBJ2-2, with 8 bases that match TRBD1. The CDR3 consists of 13 residues. V lost 0 bases and J lost 9; bases outside the gene matches: 3. The germline V gene encodes CDR1 DFQATT and CDR2 SNEGSKA (reference sequence). Here the CDR3 DNA reads TGCAGTGCTAGAGACCAGGGGGCTTGGGAGCTGTTTTTT. This sequence encodes CSARDQGAWELFF.

This clonotype was recorded many times. The CDR3, as DNA: TGTGCCAGCAGTCATCCTTCGGTAGGGCCCTACAATGAGCAGTTCTTC. This translates into CASSHPSVGPYNEQFF. The J gene is TRBJ2-1, the V gene TRBV14; unclear D gene. This CDR3 is built from 16 residues. CDR1 and CDR2 (germline): SGHDN, FVKESK. The V and J ends lost 6 bases and 2 bases respectively, with 17 bases between them.